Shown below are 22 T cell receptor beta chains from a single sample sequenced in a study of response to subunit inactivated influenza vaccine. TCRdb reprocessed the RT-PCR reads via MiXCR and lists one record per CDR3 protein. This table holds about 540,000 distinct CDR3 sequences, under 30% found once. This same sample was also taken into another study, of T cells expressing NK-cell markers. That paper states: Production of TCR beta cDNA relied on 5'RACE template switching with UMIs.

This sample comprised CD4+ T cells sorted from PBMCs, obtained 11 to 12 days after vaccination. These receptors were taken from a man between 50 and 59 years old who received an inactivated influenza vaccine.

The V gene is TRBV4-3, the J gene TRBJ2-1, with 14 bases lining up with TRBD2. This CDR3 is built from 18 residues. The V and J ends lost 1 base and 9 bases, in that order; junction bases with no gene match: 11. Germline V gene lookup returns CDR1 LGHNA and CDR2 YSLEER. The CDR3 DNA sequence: TGCGCCAGCAGCCAAGCCGCTTCCGGGACTAGCGGGAGTGTTGAGCAGTTCTTC. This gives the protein CASSQAASGTSGSVEQFF.

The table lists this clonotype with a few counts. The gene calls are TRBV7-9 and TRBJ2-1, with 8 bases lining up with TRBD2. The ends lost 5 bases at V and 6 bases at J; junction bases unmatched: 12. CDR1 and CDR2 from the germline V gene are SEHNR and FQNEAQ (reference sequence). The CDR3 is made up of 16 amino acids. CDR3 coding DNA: TGTGCCAGCAGCCCTCGAGGGGTGAGCGGGAGCAATGAGCAGTTCTTC. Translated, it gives CASSPRGVSGSNEQFF.

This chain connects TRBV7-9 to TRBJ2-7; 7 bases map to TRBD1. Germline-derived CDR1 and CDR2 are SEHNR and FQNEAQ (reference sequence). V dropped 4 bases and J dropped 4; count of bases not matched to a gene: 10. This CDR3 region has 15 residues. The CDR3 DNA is TGTGCCAGCAGCTCTGACAGGGAGAGGGCTTACGAGCAGTACTTC. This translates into CASSSDRERAYEQYF.

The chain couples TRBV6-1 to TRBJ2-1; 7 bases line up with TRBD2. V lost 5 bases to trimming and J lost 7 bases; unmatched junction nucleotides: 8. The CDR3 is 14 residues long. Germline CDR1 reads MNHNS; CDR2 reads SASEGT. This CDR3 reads CASSPLAEGNEQFF. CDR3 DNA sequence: TGTGCCAGCAGTCCCCTAGCGGAGGGTAATGAGCAGTTCTTC.

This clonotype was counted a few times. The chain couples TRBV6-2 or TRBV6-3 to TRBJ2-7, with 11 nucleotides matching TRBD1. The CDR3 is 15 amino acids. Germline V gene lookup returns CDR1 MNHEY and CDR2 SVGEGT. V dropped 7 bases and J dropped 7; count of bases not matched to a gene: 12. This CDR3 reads CASNTYRTGGLEQYF. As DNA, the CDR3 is TGTGCCAGCAACACCTATAGGACAGGGGGCTTGGAGCAGTACTTC.

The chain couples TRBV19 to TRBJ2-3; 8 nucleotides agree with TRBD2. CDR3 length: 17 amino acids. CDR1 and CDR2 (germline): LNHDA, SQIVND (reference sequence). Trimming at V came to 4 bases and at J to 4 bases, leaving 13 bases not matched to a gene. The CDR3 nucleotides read TGTGCCAGTAGTAACCCGGAAATAGCGGGAAGCCCAGATACGCAGTATTTT. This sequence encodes CASSNPEIAGSPDTQYF.

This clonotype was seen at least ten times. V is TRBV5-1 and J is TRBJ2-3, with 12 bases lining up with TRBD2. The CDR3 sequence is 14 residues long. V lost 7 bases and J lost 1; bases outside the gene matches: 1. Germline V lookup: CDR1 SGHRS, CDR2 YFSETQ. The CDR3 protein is CASRLAGGTDTQYF. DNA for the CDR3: TGCGCCAGCCGACTAGCGGGAGGCACAGATACGCAGTATTTT.

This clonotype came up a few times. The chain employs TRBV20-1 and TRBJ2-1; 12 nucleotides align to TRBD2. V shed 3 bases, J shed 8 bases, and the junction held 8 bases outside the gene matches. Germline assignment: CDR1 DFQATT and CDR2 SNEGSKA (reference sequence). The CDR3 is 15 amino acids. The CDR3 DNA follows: TGCAGTGCTAGCCCCCTAGCGGGGGGGTTGGATGAGCAGTTCTTC. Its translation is CSASPLAGGLDEQFF.

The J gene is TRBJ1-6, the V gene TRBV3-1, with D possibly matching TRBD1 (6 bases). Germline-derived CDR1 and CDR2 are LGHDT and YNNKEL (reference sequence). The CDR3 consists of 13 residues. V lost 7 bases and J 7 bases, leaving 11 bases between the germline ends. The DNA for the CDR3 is TGTGCCAGCAACAGGGAAAGGAATTCACCCCTCCACTTT. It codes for CASNRERNSPLHF.

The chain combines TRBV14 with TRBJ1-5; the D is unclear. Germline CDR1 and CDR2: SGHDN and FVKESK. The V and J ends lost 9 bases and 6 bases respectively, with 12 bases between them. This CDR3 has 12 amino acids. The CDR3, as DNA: TGTGCCAGAATGACCGGGCGTCAGCCCCAGCATTTT. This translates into CARMTGRQPQHF. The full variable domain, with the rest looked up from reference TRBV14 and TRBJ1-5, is EAGVTQFPSHSVIEKGQTVTLRCDPISGHDNLYWYRRVMGKEIKFLLHFVKESKQDESGMPNNRFLAERTGGTYSTLKVQPAELEDSGVYFCARMTGRQPQHFGDGTRLSIL.

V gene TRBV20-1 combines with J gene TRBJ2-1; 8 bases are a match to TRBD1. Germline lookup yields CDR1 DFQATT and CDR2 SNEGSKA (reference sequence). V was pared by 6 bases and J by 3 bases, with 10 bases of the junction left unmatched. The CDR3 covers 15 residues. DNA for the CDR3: TGCAGTGCCCCCAGGGGGCTTGACCGCTACAATGAGCAGTTCTTC. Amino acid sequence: CSAPRGLDRYNEQFF.

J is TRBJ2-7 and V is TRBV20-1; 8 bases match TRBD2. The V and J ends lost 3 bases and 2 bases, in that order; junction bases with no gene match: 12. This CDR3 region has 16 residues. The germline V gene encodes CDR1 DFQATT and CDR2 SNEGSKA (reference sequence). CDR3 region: CSASRGTAGGPYEQYF. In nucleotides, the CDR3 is TGCAGTGCTAGTAGGGGAACGGCGGGGGGACCCTACGAGCAGTACTTC.

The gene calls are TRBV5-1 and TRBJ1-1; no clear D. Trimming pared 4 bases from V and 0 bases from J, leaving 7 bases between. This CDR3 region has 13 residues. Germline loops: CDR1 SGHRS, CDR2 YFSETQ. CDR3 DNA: TGCGCCAGCAGCGATCAAATGAACACTGAAGCTTTCTTT. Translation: CASSDQMNTEAFF. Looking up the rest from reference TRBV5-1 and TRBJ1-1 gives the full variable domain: KAGVTQTPRYLIKTRGQQVTLSCSPISGHRSVSWYQQTPGQGLQFLFEYFSETQRNKGNFPGRFSGRQFSNSRSEMNVSTLELGDSALYLCASSDQMNTEAFFGQGTRLTVV.

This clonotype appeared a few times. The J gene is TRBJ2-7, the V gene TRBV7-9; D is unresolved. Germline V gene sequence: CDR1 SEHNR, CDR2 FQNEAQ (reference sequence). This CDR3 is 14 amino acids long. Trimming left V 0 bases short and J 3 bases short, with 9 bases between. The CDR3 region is CASSLAGLYYEQYF. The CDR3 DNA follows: TGTGCCAGCAGCTTAGCGGGATTATACTACGAGCAGTACTTC. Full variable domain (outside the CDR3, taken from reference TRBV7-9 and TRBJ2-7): DTGVSQNPRHKITKRGQNVTFRCDPISEHNRLYWYRQTLGQGPEFLTYFQNEAQLEKSRLLSDRFSAERPKGSFSTLEIQRTEQGDSAMYLCASSLAGLYYEQYFGPGTRLTVT.

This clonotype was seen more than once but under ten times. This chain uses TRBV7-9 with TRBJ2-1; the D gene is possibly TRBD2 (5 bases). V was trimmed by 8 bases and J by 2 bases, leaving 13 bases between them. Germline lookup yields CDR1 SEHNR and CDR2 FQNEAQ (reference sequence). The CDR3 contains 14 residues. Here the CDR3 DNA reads TGTGCCAGCTCTCGGGATCAAACCTACAATGAGCAGTTCTTC. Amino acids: CASSRDQTYNEQFF.

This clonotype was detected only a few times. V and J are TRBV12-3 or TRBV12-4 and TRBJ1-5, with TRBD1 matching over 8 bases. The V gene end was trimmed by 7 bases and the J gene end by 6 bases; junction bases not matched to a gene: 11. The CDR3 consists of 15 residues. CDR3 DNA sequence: TGTGCCAGCACCCTTTCGGCAGGGGGCTTTCAGCCCCAGCATTTT. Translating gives CASTLSAGGFQPQHF.

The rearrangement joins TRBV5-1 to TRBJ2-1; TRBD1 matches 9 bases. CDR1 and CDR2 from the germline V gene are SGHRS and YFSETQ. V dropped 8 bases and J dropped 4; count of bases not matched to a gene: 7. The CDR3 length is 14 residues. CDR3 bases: TGCGCCAGTACCCGGGACAGGGAGTACAATGAGCAGTTCTTC. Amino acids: CASTRDREYNEQFF.

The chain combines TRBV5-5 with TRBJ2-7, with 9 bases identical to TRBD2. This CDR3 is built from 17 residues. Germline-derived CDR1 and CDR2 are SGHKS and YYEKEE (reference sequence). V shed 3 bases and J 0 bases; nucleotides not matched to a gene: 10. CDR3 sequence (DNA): TGTGCCAGCAGCTGGGCGGCTACTAGCGGGCGCTCCTACGAGCAGTACTTC. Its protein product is CASSWAATSGRSYEQYF.

This CDR3 is CASSYSSTEAFF. CDR3 coding DNA: TGTGCCAGCAGTTACAGCAGCACTGAAGCTTTCTTT. The genes are TRBV6-6 and TRBJ1-1; no definite D call. The ends were cut back, 2 bases at V and 4 bases at J, with 5 bases in the middle. CDR3 length equals 12 residues. Germline V gives CDR1 MNHNY, CDR2 SVGAGI (reference sequence).

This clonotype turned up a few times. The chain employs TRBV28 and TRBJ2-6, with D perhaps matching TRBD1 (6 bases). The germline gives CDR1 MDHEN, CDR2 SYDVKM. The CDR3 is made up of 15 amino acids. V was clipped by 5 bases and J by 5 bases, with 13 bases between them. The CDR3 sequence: CASSTQQGWANVLTF. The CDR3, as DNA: TGTGCCAGCAGTACCCAACAGGGTTGGGCCAACGTCCTGACTTTC.

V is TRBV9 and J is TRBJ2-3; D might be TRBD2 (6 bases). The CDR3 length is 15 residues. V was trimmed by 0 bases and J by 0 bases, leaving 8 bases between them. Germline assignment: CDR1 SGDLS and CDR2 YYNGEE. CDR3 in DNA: TGTGCCAGCAGCGTAGGGACTACTAGCACAGATACGCAGTATTTT. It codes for CASSVGTTSTDTQYF.

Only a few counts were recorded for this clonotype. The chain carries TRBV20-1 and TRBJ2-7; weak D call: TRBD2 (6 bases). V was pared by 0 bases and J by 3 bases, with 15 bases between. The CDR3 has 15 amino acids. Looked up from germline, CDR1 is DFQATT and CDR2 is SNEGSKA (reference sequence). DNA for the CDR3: TGCAGTGCTAGAGAGGGACTCCTACAATTCTACGAGCAGTACTTC. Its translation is CSAREGLLQFYEQYF.